The rows below give T cell receptor beta chains drawn from one sample of a study of blood T cell repertoires in COVID-19. Assay: immunoSEQ multiplex PCR; the TCRdb copy retains only in-frame clones and omits some. The sample carries about 100,000 clones, approximately 86% recorded once. Material: peripheral blood. These receptors all stem from a man older than 75 with active or convalescent COVID-19. CDR3s include the opening cysteine and the closing phenylalanine or tryptophan. The D gene is left open where the match is weak. Clone size is not always given. Where it is, it says once, few, many or a class for expanded clones.

TRBV3-1/TRBV3-2	TRBD2	TRBJ2-7	.	TGTGCCAGCAGCCAAGAACGGACTAGGTTTTCCTACGAGCAGTACTTC	CASSQERTRFSYEQYF
TRBV7-3	.	TRBJ2-7	.	TGTGCCAGCAGCCCTAACGTAGGGGGACAGCAGTACTTC	CASSPNVGGQQYF
TRBV12-3/TRBV12-4	.	TRBJ2-1	.	TGTGCCAGCAGTTTAGTCAGTGATGAGCAGTTCTTC	CASSLVSDEQFF
TRBV7-6	.	TRBJ2-5	.	TGTGCCAGCAGCTTAGGAGGGTGGGAGACCCAGTACTTC	CASSLGGWETQYF
TRBV5-4	.	TRBJ1-6	.	TGTGCCAGCAGCTTCTACAGCTACAAAAATTCACCCCTCCACTTT	CASSFYSYKNSPLHF
TRBV5-1	TRBD2	TRBJ2-1	.	TGCGCCAGCAGCTTGGCCAGCGGGAGAAGTAATGAGCAGTTCTTC	CASSLASGRSNEQFF
TRBV2	.	TRBJ1-5	.	TGTGCCAGCATGGGCTTAATGGGTGATCAGCCCCAGCATTTT	CASMGLMGDQPQHF
TRBV20-1	.	TRBJ2-1	.	TGCAGTGCTAGTGGACTTTTGGTCTACAATGAGCAGTTCTTC	CSASGLLVYNEQFF
TRBV5-1	TRBD1	TRBJ2-1	.	TGCGCCAGCACTTCCGCCGGACAGGCCCGCACCTACAATGAGCAGTTCTTC	CASTSAGQARTYNEQFF
TRBV2	.	TRBJ2-5	.	TGTGCCAGCAGTGTCGACAGACAAGAGACCCAGTACTTC	CASSVDRQETQYF
TRBV7-9	.	TRBJ2-2	.	TGTGCCAGCAGCTTAGGAGGCAGCCCCGCCGGGGAGCTGTTTTTT	CASSLGGSPAGELFF
TRBV7-8	.	TRBJ2-5	.	TGTGCCAGCAGCTCGAGGATCGGAGAGACCCAGTACTTC	CASSSRIGETQYF
TRBV7-9	TRBD2	TRBJ2-7	.	TGTGCCAGCAGCCCCACTACCCCGGGACTAGCGCGCGGCGGGGAGCAGTACTTC	CASSPTTPGLARGGEQYF
TRBV2	TRBD1	TRBJ2-7	once	TGTGCCAGCAGAGCCGGGACAGGGGGCTCCTACGAGCAGTACTTC	CASRAGTGGSYEQYF
TRBV7-9	TRBD2	TRBJ2-1	.	TGTGCCAGCAGCCCCGGGACTAGCGGTATAGATGAGCAGTTCTTC	CASSPGTSGIDEQFF
TRBV9	TRBD1	TRBJ1-2	.	TGTGCCAGCAGCGTAGGACAGGGGCCGGGTGGCTACACCTTC	CASSVGQGPGGYTF
TRBV28	TRBD1	TRBJ1-3	few	TGTGCCAGCAGGCCCACGGGAGGGGGCGTCCCTGGAAACACCATATATTTT	CASRPTGGGVPGNTIYF
TRBV29-1	.	TRBJ2-2	.	TGCAGCGTTCAAATGCACAGGTGGGGCACCGGGGAGCTGTTTTTT	CSVQMHRWGTGELFF
TRBV7-2	TRBD2	TRBJ2-4	.	TGTGCCAGCAGCTTAGGTGGGAGGGGACACATTCAGTACTTC	CASSLGGRGHIQYF
TRBV7-2	TRBD2	TRBJ2-7	.	TGTGCCAGCAGCTTGGCCGGGACTAGCGGGATCTACGAGCAGTACTTC	CASSLAGTSGIYEQYF
TRBV28	.	TRBJ2-7	.	TGTGCCAGCATCAGGGATAATCCCTCCTACGAGCAGTACTTC	CASIRDNPSYEQYF
TRBV4-2	.	TRBJ2-1	.	TGTGCCAGCAGCCAAGCGGTCTACTCCTCCTACAATGAGCAGTTCTTC	CASSQAVYSSYNEQFF
TRBV5-1	.	TRBJ2-7	.	TGCGCCAGCAGCTTGGCCGGGACACTTACCAGCTACGAGCAGTACTTC	CASSLAGTLTSYEQYF
TRBV7-2	.	TRBJ1-2	once	TGTGCCAGCAGCGAGCGGGCCTCCGGGGGGCTTCTCGGCTACACCTTC	CASSERASGGLLGYTF
TRBV18	TRBD2	TRBJ2-1	.	TGTGCCAGCTCACCACCCTTAGCGGGAGGTTCGAATGAGCAGTTCTTC	CASSPPLAGGSNEQFF
TRBV11-2	TRBD2	TRBJ2-3	.	TGTGCCAGCAGCTTATTACGGGGGGGAACAGATACGCAGTATTTT	CASSLLRGGTDTQYF
TRBV19	TRBD1	TRBJ2-7	.	TGTGCCACCTCGGACAGGGGGTATGGGACGGGTTCCTACGAGCAGTACTTC	CATSDRGYGTGSYEQYF
TRBV10-3	TRBD1	TRBJ2-7	.	TGTGCCATCAGTGAAGCAGGGGGCGACCCCTACGAGCAGTACTTC	CAISEAGGDPYEQYF
TRBV7-4	.	TRBJ2-7	.	TGTGCCAGCAGCCCCCGTTACGAGCAGTACTTC	CASSPRYEQYF
TRBV3-1/TRBV3-2	.	TRBJ1-1	.	TGTGCCAGCAGCCAAGATTGGACAGACCACACTGAAGCTTTCTTT	CASSQDWTDHTEAFF
TRBV6-5	TRBD2	TRBJ2-2	.	TGTGCCAGCAAGGGTAGCGGGAGGGGATTGGGGGAGCTGTTTTTT	CASKGSGRGLGELFF
TRBV5-8	.	TRBJ2-1	.	TGTGCCAGCAGCTTGGAACCAGCGGAGCACAATGAGCAGTTCTTC	CASSLEPAEHNEQFF
TRBV9	TRBD2	TRBJ2-5	.	TGTGCCAGCAGCGTAGCTTCAGACGGGAGGGCCGGGGAGACCCAGTACTTC	CASSVASDGRAGETQYF
TRBV7-2	.	TRBJ2-1	.	TGTGCCAGCAGCCCTAGCCCGGGAGTTACTGAGCAGTTCTTC	CASSPSPGVTEQFF
TRBV5-4	TRBD1	TRBJ1-5	.	TGTGCCAGCAGCCAGGACAGGGGCGTGGGCCAGCCCCAGCATTTT	CASSQDRGVGQPQHF
TRBV30	.	TRBJ2-2	few	TGTGCCTGGAGTGAAACAGGTGCCGGGGAGCTGTTTTTT	CAWSETGAGELFF
TRBV28	TRBD2	TRBJ2-7	.	TGTGCCAGCAGTCGGACTAGTTACGAGCAGTACTTC	CASSRTSYEQYF
TRBV4-3	.	TRBJ2-2	few	TGCGCCAGCAGCCAATCGCATTCGGCGAACACCGGGGAGCTGTTTTTT	CASSQSHSANTGELFF
TRBV7-2	TRBD2	TRBJ2-7	.	TGTGCCAGCAGCAGATCTAGCGGGAGGGCTCAGGAGCAGTACTTC	CASSRSSGRAQEQYF